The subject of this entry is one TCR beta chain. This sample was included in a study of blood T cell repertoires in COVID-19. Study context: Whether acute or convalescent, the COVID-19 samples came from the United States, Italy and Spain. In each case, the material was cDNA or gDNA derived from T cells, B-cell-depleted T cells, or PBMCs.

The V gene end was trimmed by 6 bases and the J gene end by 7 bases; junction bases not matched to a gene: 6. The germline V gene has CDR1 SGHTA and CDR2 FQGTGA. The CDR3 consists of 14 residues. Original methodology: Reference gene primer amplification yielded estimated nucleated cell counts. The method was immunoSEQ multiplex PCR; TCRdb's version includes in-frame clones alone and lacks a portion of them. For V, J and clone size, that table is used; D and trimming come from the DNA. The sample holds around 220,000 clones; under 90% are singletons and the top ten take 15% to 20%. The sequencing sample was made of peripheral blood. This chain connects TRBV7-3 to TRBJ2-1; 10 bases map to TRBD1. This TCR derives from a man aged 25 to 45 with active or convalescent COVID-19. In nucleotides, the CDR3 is TGTGCCAGCAGTTTTGGGACAGGGGAGAATGAGCAGTTCTTC. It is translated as CASSFGTGENEQFF. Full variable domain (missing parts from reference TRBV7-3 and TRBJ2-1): GAGVSQTPSNKVTEKGKYVELRCDPISGHTALYWYRQSLGQGPEFLIYFQGTGAADDSGLPNDRFFAVRPEGSVSTLKIQRTERGDSAVYLCASSFGTGENEQFFGPGTRLTVL.